Below, 26 T cell receptor beta chains from the same sample are listed, as sequenced in a study of cytomegalovirus exposure and HLA in healthy donors. The PCR employed 60 Vbeta primers together with 13 Jbeta primers. Only in-frame clones appear in the TCRdb table, and some are missing; sequencing was by immunoSEQ multiplex PCR. The sample lists around 59,000 clones, 75% to 85% occurring once. The sequenced material came from PBMCs. The receptors were sampled from a human donor in good health.

The chain carries TRBV30 and TRBJ2-1; D possibly corresponds to TRBD2 (6 bases). V shed 1 base and J shed 6 bases, with 10 bases lying between them. The CDR3 length is 13 residues. CDR1 and CDR2 (germline): GTSNPN, SVGIG (reference sequence). CDR3 residues: CAWSGGLVNEQFF. Here the CDR3 DNA reads TGTGCCTGGAGTGGGGGACTGGTCAATGAGCAGTTCTTC.

The chain combines TRBV7-9 with TRBJ1-1; TRBD1 matches 8 bases. The CDR3 runs to 15 residues. Germline values: CDR1 SEHNR, CDR2 FQNEAQ (reference sequence). With 5 bases clipped from V and 4 bases from J, the junction kept 9 bases outside the gene matches. This CDR3 is CASSPPDRVGTEAFF. The CDR3 nucleotides are TGTGCCAGCAGCCCCCCGGACAGGGTGGGCACTGAAGCTTTCTTT.

This clone turned up a few times. This chain links TRBV6-4 with TRBJ2-7; tentatively, D is TRBD2 (6 bases). Trimming removed 6 bases from V and 4 bases from J, with 16 bases in between. Germline V lookup: CDR1 MRHNA, CDR2 SNTAGT. The CDR3 loop spans 14 amino acids. Here the CDR3 reads CASRSGAARYEQYF. CDR3 coding DNA: TGTGCCAGCAGGTCGGGAGCGGCGAGGTACGAGCAGTACTTC.

This clone came up once. J is TRBJ2-2 and V is TRBV28; D is unclear. This CDR3 spans 15 amino acids. Germline CDR1 is MDHEN and CDR2 is SYDVKM. V lost 9 bases and J 7 bases, leaving 21 bases between the germline ends. CDR3 protein: CASYDPSLLYGELFF. For the CDR3, the DNA is TGTGCCAGTTATGATCCCAGTCTTTTATACGGGGAGCTGTTTTTT.

CDR3 residues: CSVEQADTQYF. DNA for the CDR3: TGCAGCGTTGAACAGGCAGATACGCAGTATTTT. This chain joins TRBV29-1 and TRBJ2-3; no clear D. Germline CDR1 and CDR2: SQVTM and ANQGSEA. The V end was cut by 2 bases, the J end by 4 bases, with 4 bases between. The CDR3 sequence is 11 residues long.

This sequence joins TRBV23-1 and TRBJ2-1, with 8 bases lining up with TRBD2. Being an ORF, TRBV23-1 has a function that is uncertain. Trimming at V came to 6 bases and at J to 4 bases, leaving 8 bases not matched to a gene. The CDR3 runs to 15 residues. The CDR3 is CASSPPGGVYNEQFF. In nucleotides, the CDR3 is TGCGCCAGCAGCCCCCCCGGGGGGGTTTACAATGAGCAGTTCTTC.

This clone was counted once. This chain connects TRBV7-3 to TRBJ2-1, with 10 bases lining up with TRBD2. CDR3 length: 18 amino acids. Germline assignment: CDR1 SGHTA and CDR2 FQGTGA. V lost 2 bases to trimming and J lost 8 bases; unmatched junction nucleotides: 15. The CDR3 DNA is TGTGCCAGCAGCTTAGATCTTGGGGGGACTAGCGATGGGTATGAGCAGTTCTTC. Its protein product is CASSLDLGGTSDGYEQFF. Drawing the rest from reference TRBV7-3 and TRBJ2-1, the complete variable domain is GAGVSQTPSNKVTEKGKYVELRCDPISGHTALYWYRQSLGQGPEFLIYFQGTGAADDSGLPNDRFFAVRPEGSVSTLKIQRTERGDSAVYLCASSLDLGGTSDGYEQFFGPGTRLTVL.

V and J are TRBV5-1 and TRBJ2-5; 10 bases agree with TRBD1. This CDR3 spans 17 amino acids. The junction had 9 bases not matched to a gene; V was cut back by 3 bases and J by 1 base. In germline, CDR1 is SGHRS, CDR2 YFSETQ. The CDR3 loop reads CASSSPPRDRGQETQYF. CDR3 sequence (DNA): TGCGCCAGCAGCTCTCCACCCAGGGACAGGGGCCAAGAGACCCAGTACTTC.

The V call is TRBV18, the J call TRBJ2-3, with D possibly being TRBD1 (5 bases). V was clipped by 6 bases and J by 0 bases, with 7 bases between them. This CDR3 has 13 residues. The germline CDR1 and CDR2 sequences are KGHSH and LQKENI. The DNA of the CDR3 is TGTGCCAGCTCCCAGGGTAGCACAGATACGCAGTATTTT. This translates into CASSQGSTDTQYF.

CDR3 residues: CSAPNTGELFF. Here the CDR3 DNA reads TGCAGTGCTCCAAACACCGGGGAGCTGTTTTTT. The V gene is TRBV20-1, the J gene TRBJ2-2; unclear D gene. The germline V gene encodes CDR1 DFQATT and CDR2 SNEGSKA (reference sequence). The V and J ends lost 5 bases and 2 bases respectively, with 3 bases between them. The CDR3 has 11 amino acids.

The chain carries TRBV14 and TRBJ2-4, with 8 bases aligning to TRBD1. In germline, CDR1 is SGHDN, CDR2 FVKESK. This CDR3 has 16 residues. The V segment lost 3 bases and the J segment 2 bases; nucleotides outside the gene matches: 6. The CDR3 nucleotides read TGTGCCAGCAGCCAGGACAGGGTGGATACCAAAAACATTCAGTACTTC. It is translated as CASSQDRVDTKNIQYF.

V is TRBV28 and J is TRBJ2-3; TRBD1 matches at 9 bases. V was clipped by 6 bases and J by 2 bases; unmatched bases: 30. CDR1 and CDR2 (germline): MDHEN, SYDVKM. CDR3 length equals 23 residues. CDR3 region: CASRLRPGQGIFFPKLTTDTQYF. The CDR3 region has the DNA TGTGCCAGCAGACTCCGACCGGGACAGGGCATATTTTTCCCCAAATTAACCACAGATACGCAGTATTTT.

This clone was seen a single time. V gene TRBV19 combines with J gene TRBJ2-7; D gene unclear. This CDR3 has 12 amino acids. V was cut by 6 bases and J by 0 bases, with 6 bases left in between. Germline assignment: CDR1 LNHDA and CDR2 SQIVND (reference sequence). CDR3 loop: CASSGVSYEQYF. DNA for the CDR3: TGTGCCAGTAGCGGAGTCTCCTACGAGCAGTACTTC.

This chain joins TRBV7-2 and TRBJ2-7; TRBD2 matches at 8 bases. V lost 3 bases, J lost 1 base, and 2 bases stayed unmatched. The CDR3 runs to 14 residues. Germline CDR1 reads SGHTA; CDR2 reads FQGNSA. CDR3 amino acids: CASSLGLDSYEQYF. CDR3 coding DNA: TGTGCCAGCAGCTTGGGACTAGATTCCTACGAGCAGTACTTC.

The chain recombines TRBV6-5 with TRBJ2-1; perhaps TRBD2 as D (6 bases). Germline CDR1 MNHEY, CDR2 SVGAGI. The CDR3 is 16 residues long. The V gene lost 4 bases and the J gene lost 0 bases, with 13 bases spanning the gap. The CDR3 reads CASSSPLARSYNEQFF. For the CDR3, the DNA is TGTGCCAGCAGTTCGCCTCTAGCGCGCTCCTACAATGAGCAGTTCTTC.

The J gene is TRBJ2-1, the V gene TRBV5-1, with D possibly matching TRBD2 (6 bases). The CDR3 totals 15 residues. Germline CDR1 and CDR2: SGHRS and YFSETQ. Trimming left V 1 base short and J 3 bases short, with 11 bases between. The CDR3 sequence is CASSLPGLSYNEQFF. The CDR3 DNA reads TGCGCCAGCAGCTTGCCGGGACTCAGCTACAATGAGCAGTTCTTC.

The rearrangement links TRBV7-8 to TRBJ2-7; no clear D gene. Germline-derived CDR1 and CDR2 are SGHVS and FQNEAQ. V was shortened by 6 bases and J by 0 bases, with 21 bases between the two germline ends. This CDR3 region has 17 residues. The CDR3 reads CASSSVHQRTYSYEQYF. The CDR3 nucleotides are TGTGCCAGCAGTTCTGTCCACCAGCGTACCTACTCCTACGAGCAGTACTTC.

In nucleotides, the CDR3 is TGTGCCAGCAAGGGACTAGCAGGGTCCGGGGAGCTGTTTTTT. It is translated as CASKGLAGSGELFF. V gene TRBV27 combines with J gene TRBJ2-2, with 9 bases that match TRBD2. Looked up from germline, CDR1 is MNHEY and CDR2 is SMNVEV (reference sequence). The trim removed 7 bases at V and 6 bases at J, leaving 6 bases unmatched. The CDR3 contains 14 residues.

This sequence joins TRBV2 and TRBJ2-5, with D tentatively TRBD2 (5 bases). V dropped 3 bases and J dropped 1 base, with 15 bases sitting between them. CDR1 is SNHLY, CDR2 FYNNEI, per germline. CDR3 length equals 16 residues. The chain's CDR3 is CASSEGEGTFQETQYF. CDR3 DNA: TGTGCCAGCAGTGAGGGCGAGGGAACCTTCCAAGAGACCCAGTACTTC.

The chain links TRBV29-1 to TRBJ2-1; 10 bases are a match to TRBD2. This CDR3 spans 15 amino acids. The ends lost 8 bases at V and 9 bases at J; junction bases unmatched: 16. Germline lookup yields CDR1 SQVTM and CDR2 ANQGSEA. Here the CDR3 DNA reads TGCAGCCCCATCTCAGGGGGTAGCGGGAGGTTTGAGCAGTTCTTC. It is translated as CSPISGGSGRFEQFF.

The chain couples TRBV7-3 to TRBJ2-5; tentatively, D is TRBD2 (7 bases). The assigned J gene may be wrong: the sequence end matches TRBJ2-7 better. CDR3 size: 15 residues. CDR1 SGHTA and CDR2 FQGTGA come from the germline V gene. The CDR3 DNA reads TGTGCCAGCAGCTTATCGGGCAGGGGAGGGGCCGAGCAGTACTTC. Protein product: CASSLSGRGGAEQYF.

The chain uses TRBV11-3 and TRBJ2-5; the match to TRBD2 covers 8 bases. This CDR3 region has 13 residues. With 2 bases clipped from V and 5 bases from J, the junction kept 1 base outside the gene matches. Germline CDR1 and CDR2: SGHNT and YENEEA. CDR3 DNA: TGTGCCAGCAGCTTATTAGCGGGGGAGACCCAGTACTTC. Its translation is CASSLLAGETQYF.

The V call is TRBV19, the J call TRBJ2-1; TRBD2 matches 14 bases. Per the germline V gene, CDR1 is LNHDA and CDR2 is SQIVND (reference sequence). V shed 3 bases and J 7 bases; nucleotides not matched to a gene: 5. This CDR3 has 16 residues. The CDR3 region has the DNA TGTGCCAGTAGTATCTTGGGGACTAGCGGGGGAAATGAGCAGTTCTTC. Amino acids: CASSILGTSGGNEQFF.

CDR3 in DNA: TGTGCCAGCAGCTTTGGTGTCCGGGACAATGAGCAGTTCTTC. Protein product: CASSFGVRDNEQFF. The V and J genes are TRBV5-6 and TRBJ2-1; unclear D gene. Germline V gene sequence: CDR1 SGHDT, CDR2 YYEEEE. Trimming pared 2 bases from V and 5 bases from J, leaving 11 bases between. The CDR3 spans 14 residues.

The chain combines TRBV6-5 with TRBJ2-7, with 13 bases identical to TRBD2. The CDR3 extends over 15 amino acids. CDR1 and CDR2 (germline): MNHEY, SVGAGI. After removal of 4 bases from V and 4 bases from J, the junction contained 4 bases not matched to a gene. CDR3 nucleotides: TGTGCCAGCAGTTCTAGACTAGCGGGGGGATACGAGCAGTACTTC. It yields the protein CASSSRLAGGYEQYF.

Of note for this clone: An end of the junction does not agree with germline; a read error may underlie this. The rearrangement joins TRBV7-7 to TRBJ2-5; 15 bases are a match to TRBD2. CDR1 SSHAT and CDR2 FNYEAQ come from the germline V gene (reference sequence). The CDR3 spans 17 residues. CDR3 loop: CASSLWTSGGAGETQYF. CDR3 in DNA: TGTGCTAGCAGCTTGTGGACTAGCGGGGGGGCCGGGGAGACCCAGTACTTC.